This T cell receptor (beta chain) emerged from a study of CXCR3-negative and CXCR3-positive naive CD8 T cells. Overall study context: TRB reads totalled about 150 million, about 1.5 +/- 0.3 million per library. Overall study findings and caveats: The TRB CDR3s that CXCR3-positive naive cells carried were more hydrophobic than those of CXCR3-negative naive cells.

5' RACE with UMI labels generated the TRB cDNA libraries. TCRdb re-called the 5' RACE reads; every CDR3 protein appears as one record, without DNA. The sample features about 92,000 distinct CDR3 sequences, with 0.8% to 0.85% in its top ten. CDR1 and CDR2 (germline): LGHNA, YSLEER. The CDR3 is made up of 15 amino acids. Note on this clonotype: Its cognate antigen is unknown.

This chain uses TRBV4-3 with TRBJ1-5. The receptor was derived from a human donor in good health. Some clones in this sample may be carry-over from other donors' samples. Material: naive CXCR3+ CD8+ T cells from blood. Subset: CD45RO-CCR7+CD27+CD95- naive CD8+ T cells expressing CXCR3 (TNR3+). CDR3 region: CASSQDRTSNQPQHF.